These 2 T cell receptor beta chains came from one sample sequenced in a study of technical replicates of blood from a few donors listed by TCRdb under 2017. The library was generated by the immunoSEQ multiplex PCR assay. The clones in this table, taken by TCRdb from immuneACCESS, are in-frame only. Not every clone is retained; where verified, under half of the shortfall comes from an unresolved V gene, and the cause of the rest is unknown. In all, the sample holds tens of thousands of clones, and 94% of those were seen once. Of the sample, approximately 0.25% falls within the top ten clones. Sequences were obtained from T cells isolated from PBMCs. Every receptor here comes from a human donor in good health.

CDR3 sequence reads: CASSLGQGNLYEQYF. The CDR3 coding sequence is TGCGCCAGCAGCTTGGGACAGGGGAACCTATACGAGCAGTACTTC. The chain joins TRBV5-1 to TRBJ2-7, with 8 nucleotides matching TRBD1. The CDR3 sequence is 15 residues long. The V gene end was trimmed by 0 bases and the J gene end by 4 bases; junction bases not matched to a gene: 6. Germline V gene sequence: CDR1 SGHRS, CDR2 YFSETQ.

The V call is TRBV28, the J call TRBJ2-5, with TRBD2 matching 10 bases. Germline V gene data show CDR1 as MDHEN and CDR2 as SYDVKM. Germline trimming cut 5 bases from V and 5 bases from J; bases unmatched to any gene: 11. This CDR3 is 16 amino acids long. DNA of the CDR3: TGTGCCAGCAGTACCCGGGCTAGCGGGAGAAGGGAGACCCAGTACTTC. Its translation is CASSTRASGRRETQYF.